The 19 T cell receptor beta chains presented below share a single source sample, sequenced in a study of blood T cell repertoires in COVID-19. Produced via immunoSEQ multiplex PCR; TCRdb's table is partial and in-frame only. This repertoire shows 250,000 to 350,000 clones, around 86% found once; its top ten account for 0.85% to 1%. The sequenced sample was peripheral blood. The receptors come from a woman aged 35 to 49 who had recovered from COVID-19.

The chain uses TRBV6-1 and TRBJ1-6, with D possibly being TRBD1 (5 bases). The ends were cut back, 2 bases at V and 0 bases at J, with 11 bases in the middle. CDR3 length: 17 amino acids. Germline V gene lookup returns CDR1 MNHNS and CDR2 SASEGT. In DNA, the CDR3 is TGTGCCAGCAGTGAATCCGGGGGGGGCTCCTATAATTCACCCCTCCACTTT. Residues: CASSESGGGSYNSPLHF.

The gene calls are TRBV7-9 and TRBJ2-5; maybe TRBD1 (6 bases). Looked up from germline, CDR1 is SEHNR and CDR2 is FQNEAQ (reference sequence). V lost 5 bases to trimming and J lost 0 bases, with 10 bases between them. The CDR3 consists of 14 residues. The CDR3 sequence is CASSPRDNQETQYF. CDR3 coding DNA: TGTGCCAGCAGCCCCCGGGACAACCAAGAGACCCAGTACTTC.

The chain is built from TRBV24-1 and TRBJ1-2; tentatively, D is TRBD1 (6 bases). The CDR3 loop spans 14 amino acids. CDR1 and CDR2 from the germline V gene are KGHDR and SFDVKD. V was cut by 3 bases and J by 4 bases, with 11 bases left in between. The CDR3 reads CATSDPPDSYGYTF. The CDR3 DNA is TGTGCCACCAGTGATCCCCCGGACAGCTATGGCTACACCTTC.

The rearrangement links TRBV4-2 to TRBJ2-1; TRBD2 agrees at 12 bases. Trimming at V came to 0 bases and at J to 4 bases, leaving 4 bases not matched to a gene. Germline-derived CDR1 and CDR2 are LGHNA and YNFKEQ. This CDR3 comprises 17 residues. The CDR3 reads CASSQDYLAGGYNEQFF. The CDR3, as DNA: TGTGCCAGCAGCCAAGACTATCTAGCGGGAGGGTACAATGAGCAGTTCTTC.

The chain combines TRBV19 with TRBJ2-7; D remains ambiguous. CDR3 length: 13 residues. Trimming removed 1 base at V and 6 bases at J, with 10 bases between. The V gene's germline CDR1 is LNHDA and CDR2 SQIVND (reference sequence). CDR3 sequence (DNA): TGTGCCAGTAGTATAGCCGGAGTTGCCGAGCAGTACTTC. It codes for CASSIAGVAEQYF.

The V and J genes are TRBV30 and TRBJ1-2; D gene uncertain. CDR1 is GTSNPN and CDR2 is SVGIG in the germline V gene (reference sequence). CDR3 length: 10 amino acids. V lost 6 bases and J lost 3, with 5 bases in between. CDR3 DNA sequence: TGTGCCTGCCGGGACTATGGCTACACCTTC. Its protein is CACRDYGYTF.

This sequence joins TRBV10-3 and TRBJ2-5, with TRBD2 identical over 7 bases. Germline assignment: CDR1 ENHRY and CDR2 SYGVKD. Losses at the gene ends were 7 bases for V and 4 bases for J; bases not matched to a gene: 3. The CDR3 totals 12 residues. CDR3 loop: CAIMREGETQYF. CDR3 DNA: TGTGCCATCATGAGGGAGGGAGAGACCCAGTACTTC.

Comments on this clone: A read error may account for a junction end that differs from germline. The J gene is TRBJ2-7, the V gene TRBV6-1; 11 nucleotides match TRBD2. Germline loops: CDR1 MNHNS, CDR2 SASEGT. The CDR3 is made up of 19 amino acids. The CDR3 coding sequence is TGTGCCAGCAGTAAAGCACCGGGACTAGCGGCCCTACCCCCCTACGAGCAGTACTTC. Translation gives CASSKAPGLAALPPYEQYF.

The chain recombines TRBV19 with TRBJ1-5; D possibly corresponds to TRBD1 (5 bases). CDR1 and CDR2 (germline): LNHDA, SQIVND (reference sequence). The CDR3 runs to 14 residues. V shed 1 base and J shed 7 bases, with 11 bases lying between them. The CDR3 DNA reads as TGTGCCAGTAGTATAGGGGAGGGACGACAGCCCCAGCATTTT. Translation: CASSIGEGRQPQHF.

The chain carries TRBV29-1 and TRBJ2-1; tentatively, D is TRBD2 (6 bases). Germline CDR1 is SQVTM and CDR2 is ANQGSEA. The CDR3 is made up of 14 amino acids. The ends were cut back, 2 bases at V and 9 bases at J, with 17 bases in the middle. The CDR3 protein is CSVEKRAPPPEQFF. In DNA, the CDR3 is TGCAGCGTTGAAAAGCGGGCCCCACCCCCTGAGCAGTTCTTC.

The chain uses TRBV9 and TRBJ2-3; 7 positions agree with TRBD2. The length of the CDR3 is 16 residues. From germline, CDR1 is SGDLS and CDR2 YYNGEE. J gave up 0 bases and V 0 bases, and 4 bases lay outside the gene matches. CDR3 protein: CASSVVHGRSTDTQYF. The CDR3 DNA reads TGTGCCAGCAGCGTAGTTCACGGGAGGAGCACAGATACGCAGTATTTT.

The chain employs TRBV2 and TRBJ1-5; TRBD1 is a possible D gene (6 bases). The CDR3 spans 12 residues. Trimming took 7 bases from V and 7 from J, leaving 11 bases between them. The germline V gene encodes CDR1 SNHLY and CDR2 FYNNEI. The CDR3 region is CASTYQGQPQHF. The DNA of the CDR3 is TGTGCCAGCACTTACCAGGGGCAGCCCCAGCATTTT.

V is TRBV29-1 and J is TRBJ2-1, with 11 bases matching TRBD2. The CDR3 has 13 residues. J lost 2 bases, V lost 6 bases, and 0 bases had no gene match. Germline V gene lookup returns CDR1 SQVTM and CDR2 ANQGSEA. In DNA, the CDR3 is TGCAGCGTGACTAGCGGGACCTACAATGAGCAGTTCTTC. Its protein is CSVTSGTYNEQFF.

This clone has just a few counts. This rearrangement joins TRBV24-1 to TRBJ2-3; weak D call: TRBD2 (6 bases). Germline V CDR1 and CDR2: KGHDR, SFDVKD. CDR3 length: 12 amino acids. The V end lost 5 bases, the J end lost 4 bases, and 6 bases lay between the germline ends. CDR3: CATSAGADTQYF. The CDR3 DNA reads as TGTGCCACCAGTGCGGGAGCAGATACGCAGTATTTT.

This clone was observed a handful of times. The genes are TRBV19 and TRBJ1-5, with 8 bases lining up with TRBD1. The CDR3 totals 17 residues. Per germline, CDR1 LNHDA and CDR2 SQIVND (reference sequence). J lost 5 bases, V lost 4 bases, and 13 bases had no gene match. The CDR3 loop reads CASSTPQATGVYQPQHF. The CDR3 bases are TGTGCCAGTAGTACCCCCCAAGCGACAGGGGTGTATCAGCCCCAGCATTTT.

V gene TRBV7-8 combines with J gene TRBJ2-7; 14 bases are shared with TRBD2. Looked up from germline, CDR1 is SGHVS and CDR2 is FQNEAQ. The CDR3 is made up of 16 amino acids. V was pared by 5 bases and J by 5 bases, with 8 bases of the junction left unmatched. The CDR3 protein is CASSRGTSGRSNEQYF. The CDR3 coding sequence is TGTGCCAGCAGCCGAGGGACTAGCGGGAGATCCAACGAGCAGTACTTC.

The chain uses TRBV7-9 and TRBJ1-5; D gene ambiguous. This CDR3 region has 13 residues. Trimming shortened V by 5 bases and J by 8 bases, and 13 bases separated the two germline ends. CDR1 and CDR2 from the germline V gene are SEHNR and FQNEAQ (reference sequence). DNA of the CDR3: TGTGCCAGCAGCCTAAGTGGAGAGGAGCCCCAGCATTTT. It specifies CASSLSGEEPQHF.

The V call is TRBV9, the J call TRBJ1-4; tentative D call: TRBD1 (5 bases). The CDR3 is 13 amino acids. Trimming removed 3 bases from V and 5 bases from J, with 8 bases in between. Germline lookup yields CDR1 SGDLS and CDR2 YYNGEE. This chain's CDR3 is CASSAGGNEKLFF. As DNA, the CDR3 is TGTGCCAGCAGCGCGGGGGGGAATGAAAAACTGTTTTTT.

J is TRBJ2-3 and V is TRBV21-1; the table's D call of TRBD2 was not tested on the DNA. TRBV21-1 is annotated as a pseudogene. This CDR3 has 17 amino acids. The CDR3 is CASSGTSGGEPPDTQYF. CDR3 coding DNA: TGTGCCAGCAGCGGTACTAGCGGGGGAGAACCCCCAGATACGCAGTATTTT.